This T cell receptor beta chain emerged from a study of T cells in women clearing cervical HPV infection. Study summary: Case blood drawn at lesion detection; control blood after infection cleared.

A word on this clone: Read data end 3 residues before the CDR3 end; the end is taken from the germline J gene.

The table came from immunoSEQ multiplex PCR; TCRdb's copy has only in-frame clones and leaves some out. Recorded here are 21,000 or so clones; the top ten clones represent roughly 24%. CDR1 GTSNPN and CDR2 SVGIG come from the germline V gene (reference sequence). V lost 4 bases and J lost 9; bases outside the gene matches: 14. This CDR3 has 17 amino acids. This chain uses TRBV30 with TRBJ2-4, with 14 bases that match TRBD2. This receptor was obtained from a woman between 18 and 70 years old with a cervical HPV16 infection that either progressed to CIN3+ or cleared (not recorded which). Sequenced material: blood buffy coat. The CDR3 DNA, read in part, is TGTGCCTGGATTCCCCCGGGACTAGCGGGGGTGGATGGCATT. Translating gives CAWIPPGLAGVDGI. The full CDR3 reads CAWIPPGLAGVDGIQYF.